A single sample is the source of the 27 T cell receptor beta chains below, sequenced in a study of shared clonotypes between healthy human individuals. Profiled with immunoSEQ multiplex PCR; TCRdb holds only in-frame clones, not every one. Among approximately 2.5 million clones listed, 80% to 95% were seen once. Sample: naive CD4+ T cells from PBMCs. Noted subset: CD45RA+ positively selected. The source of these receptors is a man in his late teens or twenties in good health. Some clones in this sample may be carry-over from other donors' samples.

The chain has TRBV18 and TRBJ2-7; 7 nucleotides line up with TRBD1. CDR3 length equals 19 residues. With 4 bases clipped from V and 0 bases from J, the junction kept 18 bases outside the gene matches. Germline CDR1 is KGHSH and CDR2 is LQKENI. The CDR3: CASSQRTGANTLGSYEQYF. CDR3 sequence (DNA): TGTGCCAGCTCACAACGGACAGGCGCTAATACACTTGGCTCCTACGAGCAGTACTTC.

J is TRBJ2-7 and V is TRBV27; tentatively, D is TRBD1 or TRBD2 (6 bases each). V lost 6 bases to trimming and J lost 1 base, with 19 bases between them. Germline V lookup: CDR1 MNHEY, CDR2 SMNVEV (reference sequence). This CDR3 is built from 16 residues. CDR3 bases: TGTGCCAGCAGCAAAGCCCCGGGGGCGCAATCCTACGAGCAGTACTTC. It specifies CASSKAPGAQSYEQYF.

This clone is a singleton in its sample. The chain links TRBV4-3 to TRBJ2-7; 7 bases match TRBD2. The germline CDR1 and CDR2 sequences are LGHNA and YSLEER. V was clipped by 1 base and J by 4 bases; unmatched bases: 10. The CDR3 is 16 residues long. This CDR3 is CASSQGERASGYEQYF. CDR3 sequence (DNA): TGCGCCAGCAGCCAAGGGGAACGGGCTAGCGGATACGAGCAGTACTTC.

CDR3 in DNA: TGTGCCAGCAGCCCTCCCCGGGGAGGGTACACCGGGGAGCTGTTTTTT. Translation gives CASSPPRGGYTGELFF. The chain is built from TRBV7-2 and TRBJ2-2; TRBD2 agrees at 7 bases. CDR1 and CDR2 from the germline V gene are SGHTA and FQGNSA. CDR3 size: 16 residues. V shed 5 bases, J shed 3 bases, and the junction held 9 bases outside the gene matches.

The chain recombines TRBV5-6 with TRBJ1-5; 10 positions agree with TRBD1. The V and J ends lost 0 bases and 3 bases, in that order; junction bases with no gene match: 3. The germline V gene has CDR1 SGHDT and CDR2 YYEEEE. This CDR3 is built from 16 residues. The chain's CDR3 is CASSLGGTGDNQPQHF. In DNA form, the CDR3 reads TGTGCCAGCAGCTTGGGGGGGACAGGGGACAATCAGCCCCAGCATTTT. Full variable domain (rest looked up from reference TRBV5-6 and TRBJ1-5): DAGVTQSPTHLIKTRGQQVTLRCSPKSGHDTVSWYQQALGQGPQFIFQYYEEEERQRGNFPDRFSGHQFPNYSSELNVNALLLGDSALYLCASSLGGTGDNQPQHFGDGTRLSIL.

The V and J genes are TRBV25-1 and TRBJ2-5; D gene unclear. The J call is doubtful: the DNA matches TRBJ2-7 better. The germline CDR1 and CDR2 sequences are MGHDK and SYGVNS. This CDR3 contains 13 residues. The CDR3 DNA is TGTGCCAGCACCGGAGCCGGATTCTACGAGCAGTACTTC. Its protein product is CASTGAGFYEQYF.

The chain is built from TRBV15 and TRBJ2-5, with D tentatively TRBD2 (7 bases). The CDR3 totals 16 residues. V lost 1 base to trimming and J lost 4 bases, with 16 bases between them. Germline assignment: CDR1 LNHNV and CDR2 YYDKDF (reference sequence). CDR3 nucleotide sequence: TGTGCCACCAGCAGAGGAGGGGGGGTAGCGGGAGAGACCCAGTACTTC. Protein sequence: CATSRGGGVAGETQYF.

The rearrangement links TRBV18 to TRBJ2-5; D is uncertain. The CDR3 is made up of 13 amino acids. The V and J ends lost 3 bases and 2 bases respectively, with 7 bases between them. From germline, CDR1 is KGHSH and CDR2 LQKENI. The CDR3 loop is CASSPAPQETQYF. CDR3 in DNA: TGTGCCAGCTCACCCGCACCACAAGAGACCCAGTACTTC.

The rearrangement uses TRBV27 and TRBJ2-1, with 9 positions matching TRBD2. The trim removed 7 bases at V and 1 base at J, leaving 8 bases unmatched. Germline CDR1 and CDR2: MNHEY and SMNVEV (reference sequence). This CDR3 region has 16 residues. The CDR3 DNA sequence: TGTGCCAGCATTGGGGCTAGCGGGGATTCCTACAATGAGCAGTTCTTC. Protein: CASIGASGDSYNEQFF.

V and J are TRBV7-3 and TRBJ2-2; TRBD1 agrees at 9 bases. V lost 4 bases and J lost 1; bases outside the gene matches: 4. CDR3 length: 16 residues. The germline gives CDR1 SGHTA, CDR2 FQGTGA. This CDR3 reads CASSSDRGRNTGELFF. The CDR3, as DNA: TGTGCCAGCAGCTCGGACAGGGGCAGGAACACCGGGGAGCTGTTTTTT.

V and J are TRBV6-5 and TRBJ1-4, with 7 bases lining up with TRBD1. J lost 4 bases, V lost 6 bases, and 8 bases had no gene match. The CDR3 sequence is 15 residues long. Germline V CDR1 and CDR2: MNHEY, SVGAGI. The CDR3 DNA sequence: TGTGCCAGCAGAGACCCCAGGGGGGTTAATGAAAAACTGTTTTTT. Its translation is CASRDPRGVNEKLFF.

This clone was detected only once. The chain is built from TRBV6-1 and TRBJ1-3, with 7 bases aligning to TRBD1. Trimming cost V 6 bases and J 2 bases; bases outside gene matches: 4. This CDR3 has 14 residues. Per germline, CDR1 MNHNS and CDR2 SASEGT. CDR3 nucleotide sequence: TGTGCCAGCAGATACACAGGGGCTGGAAACACCATATATTTT. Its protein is CASRYTGAGNTIYF.

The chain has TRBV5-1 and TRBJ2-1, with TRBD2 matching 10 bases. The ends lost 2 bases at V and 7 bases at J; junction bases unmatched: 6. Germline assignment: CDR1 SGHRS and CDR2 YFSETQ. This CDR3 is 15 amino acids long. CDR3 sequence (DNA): TGCGCCAGCAGCTTCCTAGCGGGAGTGTTGAATGAGCAGTTCTTC. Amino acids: CASSFLAGVLNEQFF. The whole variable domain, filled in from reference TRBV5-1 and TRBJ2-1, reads KAGVTQTPRYLIKTRGQQVTLSCSPISGHRSVSWYQQTPGQGLQFLFEYFSETQRNKGNFPGRFSGRQFSNSRSEMNVSTLELGDSALYLCASSFLAGVLNEQFFGPGTRLTVL.

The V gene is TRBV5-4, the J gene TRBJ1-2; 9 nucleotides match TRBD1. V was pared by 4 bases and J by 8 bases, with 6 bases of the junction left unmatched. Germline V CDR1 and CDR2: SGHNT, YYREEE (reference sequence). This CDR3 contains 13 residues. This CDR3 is CASSPRTGVGYTF. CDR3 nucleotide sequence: TGTGCCAGCAGCCCGCGGACAGGGGTCGGCTACACCTTC.

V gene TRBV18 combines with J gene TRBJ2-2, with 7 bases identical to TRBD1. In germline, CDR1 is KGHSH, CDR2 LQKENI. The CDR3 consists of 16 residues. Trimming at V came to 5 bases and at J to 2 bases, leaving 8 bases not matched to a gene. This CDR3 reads CASSEQGPLNTGELFF. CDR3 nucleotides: TGTGCCAGCTCAGAACAGGGGCCCCTTAACACCGGGGAGCTGTTTTTT.

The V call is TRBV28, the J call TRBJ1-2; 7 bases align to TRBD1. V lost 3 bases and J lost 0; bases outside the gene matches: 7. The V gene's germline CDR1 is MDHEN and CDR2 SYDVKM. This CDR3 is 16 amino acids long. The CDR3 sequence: CASSLPGGITNYGYTF. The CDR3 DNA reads TGTGCCAGCAGTTTGCCAGGGGGGATAACTAACTATGGCTACACCTTC.

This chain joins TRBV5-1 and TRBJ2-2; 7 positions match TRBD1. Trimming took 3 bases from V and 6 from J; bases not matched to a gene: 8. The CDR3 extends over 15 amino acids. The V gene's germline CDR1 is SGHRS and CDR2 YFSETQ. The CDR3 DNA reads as TGCGCCAGCAGCTCTCGACAGGGTCCCGCCGGGGAGCTGTTTTTT. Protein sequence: CASSSRQGPAGELFF.

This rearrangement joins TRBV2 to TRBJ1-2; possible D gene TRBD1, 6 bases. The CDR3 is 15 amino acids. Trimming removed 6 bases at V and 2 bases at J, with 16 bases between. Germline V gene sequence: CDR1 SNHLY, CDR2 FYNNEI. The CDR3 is CASSLAGAANYGYTF. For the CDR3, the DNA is TGTGCCAGCAGCCTGGCAGGGGCCGCCAACTATGGCTACACCTTC. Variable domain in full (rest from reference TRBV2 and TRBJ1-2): EPEVTQTPSHQVTQMGQEVILRCVPISNHLYFYWYRQILGQKVEFLVSFYNNEISEKSEIFDDQFSVERPDGSNFTLKIRSTKLEDSAMYFCASSLAGAANYGYTFGSGTRLTVV.

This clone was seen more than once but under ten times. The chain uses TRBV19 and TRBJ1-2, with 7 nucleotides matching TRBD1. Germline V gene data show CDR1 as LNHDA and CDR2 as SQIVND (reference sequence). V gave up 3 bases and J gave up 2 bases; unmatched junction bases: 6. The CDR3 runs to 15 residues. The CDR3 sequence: CASSISGTANYGYTF. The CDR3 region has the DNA TGTGCCAGTAGTATTAGCGGGACAGCAAACTATGGCTACACCTTC.

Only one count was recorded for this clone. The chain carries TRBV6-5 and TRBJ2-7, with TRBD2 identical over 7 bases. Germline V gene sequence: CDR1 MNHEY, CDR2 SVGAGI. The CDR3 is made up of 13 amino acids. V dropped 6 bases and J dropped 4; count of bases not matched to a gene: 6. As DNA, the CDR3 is TGTGCCAGCAGAGTACTAGCGAGTTACGAGCAGTACTTC. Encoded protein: CASRVLASYEQYF.

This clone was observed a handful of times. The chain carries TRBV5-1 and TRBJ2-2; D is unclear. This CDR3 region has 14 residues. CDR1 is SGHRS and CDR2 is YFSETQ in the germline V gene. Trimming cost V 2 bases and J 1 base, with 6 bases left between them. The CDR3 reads CASSLTQNTGELFF. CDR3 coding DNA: TGCGCCAGCAGCTTAACACAGAACACCGGGGAGCTGTTTTTT.

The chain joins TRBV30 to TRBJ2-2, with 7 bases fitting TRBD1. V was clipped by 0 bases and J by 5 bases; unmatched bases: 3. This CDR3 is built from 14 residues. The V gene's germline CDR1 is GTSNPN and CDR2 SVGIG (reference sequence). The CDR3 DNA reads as TGTGCCTGGAGTGTAAAGGGGGCGACCGGGGAGCTGTTTTTT. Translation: CAWSVKGATGELFF.

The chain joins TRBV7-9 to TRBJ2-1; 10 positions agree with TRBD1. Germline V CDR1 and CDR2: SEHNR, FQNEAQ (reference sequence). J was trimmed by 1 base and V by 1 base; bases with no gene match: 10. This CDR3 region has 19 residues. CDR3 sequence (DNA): TGTGCCAGCAGCTTAGTCGGTAATGACAGGGGGCGATCCTACAATGAGCAGTTCTTC. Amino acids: CASSLVGNDRGRSYNEQFF. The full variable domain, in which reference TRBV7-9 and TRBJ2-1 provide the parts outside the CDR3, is DTGVSQNPRHKITKRGQNVTFRCDPISEHNRLYWYRQTLGQGPEFLTYFQNEAQLEKSRLLSDRFSAERPKGSFSTLEIQRTEQGDSAMYLCASSLVGNDRGRSYNEQFFGPGTRLTVL.

Here the CDR3 reads CASSPPNRAEQYF. The CDR3 nucleotides read TGTGCCAGCAGCCCTCCCAACAGGGCCGAGCAGTACTTC. The chain links TRBV7-2 to TRBJ2-7; perhaps TRBD1 as D (6 bases). V gave up 5 bases and J gave up 6 bases, with 14 bases separating them. Per the germline V gene, CDR1 is SGHTA and CDR2 is FQGNSA. The CDR3 is 13 amino acids.

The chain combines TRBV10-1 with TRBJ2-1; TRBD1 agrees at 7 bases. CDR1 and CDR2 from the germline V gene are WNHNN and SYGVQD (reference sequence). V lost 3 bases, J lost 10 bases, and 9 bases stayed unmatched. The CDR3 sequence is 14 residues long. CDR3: CASSEGGRSLEQFF. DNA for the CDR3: TGCGCCAGCAGTGAAGGGGGCCGATCGTTAGAGCAGTTCTTC.

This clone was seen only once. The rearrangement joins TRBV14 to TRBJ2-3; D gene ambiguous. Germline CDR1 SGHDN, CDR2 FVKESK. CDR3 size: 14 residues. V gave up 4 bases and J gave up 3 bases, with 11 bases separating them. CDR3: CASSLLKGTDTQYF. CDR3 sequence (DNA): TGTGCCAGCAGCCTCCTTAAAGGTACAGATACGCAGTATTTT.

The CDR3 region is CASSVGHLSNQPQHF. In DNA form, the CDR3 reads TGTGCCAGCAGCGTAGGTCACCTTAGCAATCAGCCCCAGCATTTT. The rearrangement links TRBV9 to TRBJ1-5; D not resolved. The CDR3 extends over 15 amino acids. Germline-derived CDR1 and CDR2 are SGDLS and YYNGEE. V shed 0 bases and J shed 0 bases, with 7 bases lying between them.